Following are 8 T cell receptor beta chains from one sample sequenced in a study of OX40 agonist ivuxolimab in advanced cancers. Produced via immunoSEQ multiplex PCR; TCRdb's table is partial and in-frame only. The repertoire holds more than 100,000 clones, with approximately 90% as singletons. The input for sequencing was CD4+ or CD8+ T cells sorted from blood, taken in a trial of the OX40 agonist ivuxolimab. The receptors were gathered from an adult with an advanced solid tumor such as melanoma, head and neck, liver or kidney cancer.

CDR3: CASLSGATGANVLTF. The CDR3 bases are TGTGCCAGTCTCTCAGGGGCCACCGGGGCCAACGTCCTGACTTTC. The rearrangement joins TRBV28 to TRBJ2-6, with D perhaps TRBD1 (6 bases). Between the trimmed V and J ends, which lost 9 bases and 4 bases, there was a span of 16 bases. The germline V gene encodes CDR1 MDHEN and CDR2 SYDVKM. This CDR3 region has 15 residues. Full variable domain (missing parts from reference TRBV28 and TRBJ2-6): DVKVTQSSRYLVKRTGEKVFLECVQDMDHENMFWYRQDPGLGLRLIYFSYDVKMKEKGDIPEGYSVSREKKERFSLILESASTNQTSMYLCASLSGATGANVLTFGAGSRLTVL.

The rearrangement joins TRBV10-1 to TRBJ2-3; 10 nucleotides align to TRBD2. Germline CDR1 is WNHNN and CDR2 is SYGVQD (reference sequence). The CDR3 covers 14 residues. Unmatched junction bases numbered 2, after V lost 7 bases and J lost 1 base. DNA of the CDR3: TGCGCCAGCACTAGCGGGAGTGGCACAGATACGCAGTATTTT. Protein product: CASTSGSGTDTQYF.

This clone was recorded a few times. The rearrangement uses TRBV27 and TRBJ1-1; 7 bases agree with TRBD1. V dropped 6 bases and J dropped 0; count of bases not matched to a gene: 10. From germline, CDR1 is MNHEY and CDR2 SMNVEV (reference sequence). CDR3 length: 16 amino acids. In DNA, the CDR3 is TGTGCCAGCAGCCGCGCCGGGACAGCCTTGAACACTGAAGCTTTCTTT. Protein product: CASSRAGTALNTEAFF.

V and J are TRBV5-1 and TRBJ1-2; tentative D call: TRBD1 (6 bases). The CDR3 consists of 17 residues. Between the trimmed V and J ends, which lost 0 bases and 2 bases, there was a span of 17 bases. CDR1 and CDR2 from the germline V gene are SGHRS and YFSETQ. CDR3 residues: CASSLGVQGIGNYGYTF. DNA of the CDR3: TGCGCCAGCAGCTTGGGGGTTCAGGGGATTGGGAACTATGGCTACACCTTC. Looking up the rest from reference TRBV5-1 and TRBJ1-2 gives the full variable domain: KAGVTQTPRYLIKTRGQQVTLSCSPISGHRSVSWYQQTPGQGLQFLFEYFSETQRNKGNFPGRFSGRQFSNSRSEMNVSTLELGDSALYLCASSLGVQGIGNYGYTFGSGTRLTVV.

This sequence joins TRBV7-2 and TRBJ2-1; D unclear. The germline CDR1 and CDR2 sequences are SGHTA and FQGNSA. V lost 2 bases and J 3 bases, leaving 8 bases between the germline ends. The CDR3 covers 14 residues. The CDR3 spells CASSLNRGYNEQFF. The CDR3 bases are TGTGCCAGCAGCTTAAATAGAGGCTACAATGAGCAGTTCTTC. Looking up the rest from reference TRBV7-2 and TRBJ2-1 gives the full variable domain: GAGVSQSPSNKVTEKGKDVELRCDPISGHTALYWYRQSLGQGLEFLIYFQGNSAPDKSGLPSDRFSAERTGGSVSTLTIQRTQQEDSAVYLCASSLNRGYNEQFFGPGTRLTVL.

The chain's CDR3 is CASSQEGAGANVLTF. The CDR3 nucleotides read TGCGCCAGCAGCCAAGAGGGGGCTGGGGCCAACGTCCTGACTTTC. The J gene is TRBJ2-6, the V gene TRBV4-3, with D possibly being TRBD1 or TRBD2 (5 bases each). V was pared by 0 bases and J by 2 bases, with 5 bases between. Germline V gene lookup returns CDR1 LGHNA and CDR2 YSLEER. The CDR3 consists of 15 residues.

Only one count was recorded for this clone. This chain links TRBV15 with TRBJ2-7; D possibly matches TRBD1 or TRBD2 (7 bases each). The CDR3 runs 18 residues. Germline-derived CDR1 and CDR2 are LNHNV and YYDKDF (reference sequence). V lost 0 bases to trimming and J lost 6 bases, with 24 bases between them. CDR3 region: CATSREGRGGASRGEQYF. The CDR3 DNA reads TGTGCCACCAGCAGAGAAGGCAGGGGGGGCGCAAGTCGGGGCGAGCAGTACTTC.

This clone was observed a single time. V and J are TRBV25-1 and TRBJ1-4, with no clear D. CDR3 length: 13 amino acids. Trimming pared 4 bases from V and 5 bases from J, leaving 8 bases between. CDR1 and CDR2 (germline): MGHDK, SYGVNS. This CDR3 is CASSVSGNEKLFF. CDR3 in DNA: TGTGCCAGCAGTGTTTCGGGGAATGAAAAACTGTTTTTT.